This T cell receptor (beta chain) is from a study of blood T cell repertoires in COVID-19. Libraries were prepared by immunoSEQ multiplex PCR; TCRdb keeps only in-frame clonotypes and omits some of them. The sample yields tens of thousands of clones, roughly 91% seen once. V was shortened by 7 bases and J by 2 bases, with 13 bases between the two germline ends. There are 14 residues in the CDR3. Germline assignment: CDR1 SGHTA and CDR2 FQGTGA. This clonotype originated in a woman aged 40 to 55 who had recovered from COVID-19. V gene TRBV7-3 combines with J gene TRBJ2-3; D may be TRBD1 (5 bases). Material: PBMCs or T cells enriched from blood (not recorded which). CDR3: CASNQGLSTDTQYF. In DNA, the CDR3 is TGTGCCAGCAACCAGGGTCTTTCCACAGATACGCAGTATTTT.